This T cell receptor beta chain was recovered during a study of cytomegalovirus exposure and HLA in healthy donors. Study-level results: What a later analysis showed was that several of the most significant clusters appeared linked to common viral pathogens. The number of N-insertions in an Asian-associated ancestry cluster was reportedly below the 666-donor mean in a later analysis. The productive fraction for most TCR beta V segments was about 87% or about 30% in an earlier analysis.

Vbeta (60) and Jbeta (13) primers were used in the PCR. Sequencing used immunoSEQ multiplex PCR; TCRdb keeps in-frame clones, though not all of them. The sample has some 100,000 clones, 75% to 90% seen once. A note on this clone: No antigen is known for it.

CDR3 length equals 15 residues. V lost 1 base, J lost 4 bases, and 13 bases lay in between. Germline V gene data show CDR1 as MDHEN and CDR2 as SYDVKM. What was sequenced was PBMCs. The receptor was isolated from a man younger than 40 in good health and CMV-seronegative. The chain recombines TRBV28 with TRBJ2-5; D is undetermined. The DNA for the CDR3 is TGTGCCAGCAGTTTATCCCCCGGGTTGGGAGAGACCCAGTACTTC. Translated: CASSLSPGLGETQYF. The whole variable domain, remainder taken from reference TRBV28 and TRBJ2-5, is DVKVTQSSRYLVKRTGEKVFLECVQDMDHENMFWYRQDPGLGLRLIYFSYDVKMKEKGDIPEGYSVSREKKERFSLILESASTNQTSMYLCASSLSPGLGETQYFGPGTRLLVL.